The rows below give T cell receptor beta chains drawn from one sample of a study of radiation and T cells in renal cell carcinoma. The assay was immunoSEQ multiplex PCR, and TCRdb's table has in-frame clones only and misses some. Of some 130,000 clones in the sample, around nine tenths were seen once. The specimen comprised blood, sampled from a patient whose treatment included radiotherapy and nephrectomy. These receptors were taken from a woman in her 70s with renal cell carcinoma. The CDR3 runs from the conserved cysteine through the conserved F or W. D genes are given only for firm matches. Rows give clone size only sometimes, using once, few, many, or a class for an expanded clone.

-	-	TRBV30	TRBJ2-3	TGTGCCTGGACTGTCCGGGATACGCAGTATTTT	CAWTVRDTQYF
TRBD1	-	TRBV19	TRBJ1-5	TGTGCCAGTAGTACATTCAAGACAGGGGCAAGCGGATATAGCAATCAGCCCCAGCATTTT	CASSTFKTGASGYSNQPQHF
-	-	TRBV18	TRBJ2-7	TGTGCCAGCTCACCACGCCCAGCCTACGAGCAGTACTTC	CASSPRPAYEQYF
-	-	TRBV7-2	TRBJ2-7	TGTGCCAGCAGCTTAGGGCAGGGTTGGACCTACGAGCAGTACTTC	CASSLGQGWTYEQYF
-	-	TRBV9	TRBJ1-1	TGTGCCAGCAGCGTAGCGGGCAGCGACACTGAAGCTTTCTTT	CASSVAGSDTEAFF
-	-	TRBV19	TRBJ2-1	TGTGCCAGTAGTTCGACCAGCCCCTACAATGAGCAGTTCTTC	CASSSTSPYNEQFF
-	-	TRBV9	TRBJ1-1	TGTGCCAGCAGCCAAGGAGGAGAAGCTTTCTTT	CASSQGGEAFF
TRBD2	-	TRBV2	TRBJ2-1	TGTGCCAGCAGTGGCCTAGCGGGGAAGTTCTTC	CASSGLAGKFF
-	few	TRBV28	TRBJ1-1	TGTGCCAGCAGTTTGAGGGGAAGTTATACTGAAGCTTTCTTT	CASSLRGSYTEAFF
TRBD1	-	TRBV7-9	TRBJ1-1	TGTGCCAGCAGTCCACCCCCCCGACAGGGCTTGAACACTGAAGCTTTCTTT	CASSPPPRQGLNTEAFF
-	-	TRBV5-6	TRBJ2-2	TGTGCCAGCAGCTTGGGCGTAAGCGCCGGGGAGCTGTTTTTT	CASSLGVSAGELFF
TRBD2	once	TRBV25-1	TRBJ2-2	TGTGCCAGCTGTCCGGGACTAGCGGGGACCGGGGAGCTGTTTTTT	CASCPGLAGTGELFF
-	-	TRBV19	TRBJ1-1	TGTGCCAGTAGGGGACGGTTTGGGGCCTCCAACAAAGAAGCTTTCTTT	CASRGRFGASNKEAFF
-	-	TRBV5-6	TRBJ2-3	TGTGCCAGCAGCTTGGGGCGGGTTCGCACAGATACGCAGTATTTT	CASSLGRVRTDTQYF
-	-	TRBV5-4	TRBJ2-1	TGTGCCAGCAGCTTGGGACAGTGGACCCTATCTAAGAATGAGCAGTTCTTC	CASSLGQWTLSKNEQFF
-	-	TRBV13	TRBJ1-1	TGTGCCAGCAGCCCAACAGGGCGCAACACTGAAGCTTTCTTT	CASSPTGRNTEAFF
TRBD1	-	TRBV25-1	TRBJ2-3	TGTGCCAGCAGTGAATCGAGGACAGGGGAAGATACGCAGTATTTT	CASSESRTGEDTQYF
-	once	TRBV11-2	TRBJ1-1	TGTGCCAGCAGCCCGGTCTGGGGGCGAATCCTCACTGAAGCTTTCTTT	CASSPVWGRILTEAFF
TRBD1	-	TRBV28	TRBJ1-1	TGTGCCAGCAGCCCCATGAGGGACAGGGGCGGCAGGGACGCTTTCTTT	CASSPMRDRGGRDAFF
TRBD1	-	TRBV18	TRBJ1-3	TGTGCCAGCTCACCAGGGACAGGGTGGTCTGGAAACACCATATATTTT	CASSPGTGWSGNTIYF
TRBD2	-	TRBV19	TRBJ2-3	TGTGCCAGTAGTATAAGCGGGGTGGCCACAGATACGCAGTATTTT	CASSISGVATDTQYF
TRBD2	-	TRBV7-2	TRBJ2-1	TGTGCCAGCAGCTTAGAGTGGGGGGGCAATGAGCAGTTCTTC	CASSLEWGGNEQFF
-	-	TRBV25-1	TRBJ1-1	TGTGCCAGCACCCCGGGGGGGAAGGCTGAAGCTTTCTTT	CASTPGGKAEAFF
-	-	TRBV30	TRBJ2-2	TGTGCCTGGAGACTCCAGGGTTCCGGGGAGCTGTTTTTT	CAWRLQGSGELFF
-	-	TRBV21-1	TRBJ2-5	TGTGCCAGCAGCAAAGGGAGGCGGGGGGAAGAGACCCAGTACTTC	CASSKGRRGEETQYF
-	-	TRBV5-1	TRBJ1-1	TGCGCCAGCAGCTTGACAGCTAGAAACACTGAAGCTTTCTTT	CASSLTARNTEAFF
-	-	TRBV28	TRBJ2-2	TGTGCCAGCAGTTTAATGAGGGGTGGAAGCGCCGGGGAGCTGTTTTTT	CASSLMRGGSAGELFF
TRBD2	-	TRBV9	TRBJ2-1	TGTGCCAGCAGCGTAGATAGGCGGGGGAATGAGCAGTTCTTC	CASSVDRRGNEQFF
-	-	TRBV11-3	TRBJ2-7	TGTGCCAGCAGCTTAGATACGGGGTACGAGCAGTACTTC	CASSLDTGYEQYF
TRBD1	-	TRBV6-4	TRBJ2-3	TGTGCCAGCAGCGAGTTCGGAGACAGGGCAGATACGCAGTATTTT	CASSEFGDRADTQYF
-	-	TRBV7-9	TRBJ2-6	TGTGCCAGCAGCTTAAAACTTTCTGGGGCCAACGTCCTGACTTTC	CASSLKLSGANVLTF
-	-	TRBV7-9	TRBJ1-4	TGTGCCAGCAGCTTAGCCTCGGGAAATTGGAGAAATGAAAAACTGTTTTTT	CASSLASGNWRNEKLFF
-	-	TRBV15	TRBJ2-2	TGTGCCACCAGCAGCTTTCAGTACACCGGGGAGCTGTTTTTT	CATSSFQYTGELFF
-	-	TRBV30	TRBJ2-2	TGTGCCTGGGGTCGTCTTGCCGGGGAGCTGTTTTTT	CAWGRLAGELFF
-	-	TRBV2	TRBJ1-1	TGTGCCAGCATTACTGGTTTAGGGAGTGAAGCTTTCTTT	CASITGLGSEAFF
-	-	TRBV19	TRBJ2-3	TGTGCCAGTAGTATAAACAGCCGCAGGGCAGATACGCAGTATTTT	CASSINSRRADTQYF
-	-	TRBV5-4	TRBJ1-1	TGTGCCAGCAGCTTGGTGACTCGGAACACTGAAGCTTTCTTT	CASSLVTRNTEAFF
-	-	TRBV12-5	TRBJ2-3	TGTGCTAGTGGTTTGGGTCGGGAGTCAGATACGCAGTATTTT	CASGLGRESDTQYF
-	few	TRBV30	TRBJ1-1	TGTGCCTGGAGTGTACAGGGTCGAATGAACACTGAAGCTTTCTTT	CAWSVQGRMNTEAFF
TRBD1	few	TRBV11-2	TRBJ1-2	TGTGCCAGCAGCCAGGACAGGACCTATGGCTACACCTTC	CASSQDRTYGYTF
-	-	TRBV10-2	TRBJ1-6	TGCGCCAGCAGTTCGGAGAAATCACCCCTCCACTTT	CASSSEKSPLHF
-	-	TRBV11-2	TRBJ2-3	TGTGCCAGCAGCTTAGATCGAAGGTTATCCACCCAGGGGCAGTATTTT	CASSLDRRLSTQGQYF
-	-	TRBV5-4	TRBJ2-5	TGTGCCAGCAGCTCGAACCGAGAGACCCAGTACTTC	CASSSNRETQYF
-	-	TRBV7-9	TRBJ2-3	TGTGCCAGCAGCTTAAGGGCAGGGTCGATTTTGGTAGATACGCAGTATTTT	CASSLRAGSILVDTQYF
-	-	TRBV7-9	TRBJ2-2	TGTGCCAGCAGCTTCGCCGGGGAGCTGTTTTTT	CASSFAGELFF
TRBD2	-	TRBV4-1	TRBJ2-4	TGCGCCAGCAGCCAAGACGGGGGGGCTTTAGCCAAAAACATTCAGTACTTC	CASSQDGGALAKNIQYF
TRBD2	-	TRBV6-1	TRBJ2-1	TGTGCCAGCAGTTCTAGCGGGGTCGAGCAGTTCTTC	CASSSSGVEQFF
-	-	TRBV27	TRBJ2-7	TGTGCCAGCAGTTTATTTTTCGACATCTCCTACGAGCAGTACTTC	CASSLFFDISYEQYF
-	few	TRBV6-6	TRBJ1-1	TGTGCCAGCGCTACAGGATTTAGCACTGAAGCTTTCTTT	CASATGFSTEAFF
TRBD2	-	TRBV19	TRBJ2-1	TGTGCCAGTACCCCGGCGGGGGGCTCCTACAATGAGCAGTTCTTC	CASTPAGGSYNEQFF